The following is a T cell receptor beta chain sequence with its context. Antigen specificity is unknown. This entry comes from a study of shared clonotypes between healthy human individuals. Study-wide background: Donor composition was a couple of women and a few men, aged 18 to 49. Study results and limitations: Blood was the only sampled material, and tissue repertoires likely differ.

The study ran the assay at deep level. Sequenced by immunoSEQ multiplex PCR; TCRdb stores in-frame clones only, minus some. The sample lists about 990,000 clones; 75% to 85% were seen once. The clonotype originates from a man aged 18 to 29 in good health. Some clones in this sample may be carry-over from other donors' samples. Sample: memory CD4+ T cells from PBMCs. Regarding subset: CD45RA-negative fraction.

The CDR3 loop is CASSTDSRGRQYF. The CDR3 DNA is TGTGCCAGCAGCACCGACTCTCGGGGACGGCAGTATTTT. The V and J genes are TRBV9 and TRBJ2-3; D possibly uses TRBD1 or TRBD2 (5 bases each). In germline, CDR1 is SGDLS, CDR2 YYNGEE. The V gene lost 4 bases and the J gene lost 11 bases, with 17 bases spanning the gap. The CDR3 covers 13 residues.